The source of this T cell receptor (beta chain) is a study of identical twins. Study-level results: Sequences that were out-of-frame, alpha and twin-shared displayed an excess of low generation probability. Fewer insertions characterized abundant cord blood beta clonotypes, whereas memory repertoires showed none. There was more out-of-frame TCR alpha sharing in monozygotic twins than models estimated.

This clonotype was observed at least ten times. No antigen is known for it. The CDR3 runs to 13 residues. V gave up 0 bases and J gave up 4 bases, with 6 bases separating them. CDR1 is SGDLS, CDR2 YYNGEE, per germline. TCRdb independently ran MiXCR on the 5' RACE reads; one entry per CDR3 protein. The data show around 490,000 distinct CDR3 sequences, more than 13% seen once. The same data also went into a second study, on yellow fever vaccine responses in identical twins. That work adds: Reportedly, the T cell response mounted by twins to vaccine seemed partly convergent, partly personalized.

The chain couples TRBV9 to TRBJ2-3; D gene ambiguous. Source material: CD4+ T cells sorted from blood. The source is a woman between 18 and 30 years old in good health. The CDR3 spells CASSVVSSDTQYF. CDR3 nucleotide sequence: TGTGCCAGCAGCGTAGTAAGCTCAGATACGCAGTATTTT.